The 29 T cell receptor beta chains given below trace back to one sample, sequenced in a study of blood T cell repertoires in COVID-19. The assay was immunoSEQ multiplex PCR, and TCRdb's table has in-frame clones only and misses some. In the table there are about 230,000 clones, around 85% of which are singletons. The sample comprised peripheral blood. Every receptor here comes from an elderly woman with acute or convalescent COVID-19.

This clone was recorded only once. The chain combines TRBV7-9 with TRBJ1-2; no clear D gene. This CDR3 has 14 residues. CDR1 and CDR2 from the germline V gene are SEHNR and FQNEAQ (reference sequence). V shed 1 base and J shed 1 base, with 7 bases lying between them. The CDR3 DNA reads as TGTGCCAGCAGCTTAGATGCGTTTAACTATGGCTACACCTTC. This encodes CASSLDAFNYGYTF. Filled out from reference TRBV7-9 and TRBJ1-2, the complete variable domain reads DTGVSQNPRHKITKRGQNVTFRCDPISEHNRLYWYRQTLGQGPEFLTYFQNEAQLEKSRLLSDRFSAERPKGSFSTLEIQRTEQGDSAMYLCASSLDAFNYGYTFGSGTRLTVV.

Only one count was recorded for this clone. J is TRBJ2-1 and V is TRBV5-1, with D perhaps TRBD2 (6 bases). The CDR3 has 12 amino acids. Germline CDR1 is SGHRS and CDR2 is YFSETQ. Trimming pared 9 bases from V and 4 bases from J, leaving 11 bases between. Here the CDR3 DNA reads TGCGCCATCGGAGGGGTTTACAATGAGCAGTTCTTC. It yields the protein CAIGGVYNEQFF. Looking up the rest from reference TRBV5-1 and TRBJ2-1 gives the full variable domain: KAGVTQTPRYLIKTRGQQVTLSCSPISGHRSVSWYQQTPGQGLQFLFEYFSETQRNKGNFPGRFSGRQFSNSRSEMNVSTLELGDSALYLCAIGGVYNEQFFGPGTRLTVL.

The V and J genes are TRBV5-4 and TRBJ2-1; TRBD2 matches at 10 bases. This CDR3 region has 16 residues. Germline CDR1 is SGHNT and CDR2 is YYREEE (reference sequence). V gave up 1 base and J gave up 9 bases; unmatched junction bases: 10. This CDR3 reads CASSLKLAGDFGEQFF. CDR3 DNA sequence: TGTGCCAGCAGCTTGAAGCTAGCGGGAGATTTTGGTGAGCAGTTCTTC. The variable domain in full, completed from reference TRBV5-4 and TRBJ2-1, reads ETGVTQSPTHLIKTRGQQVTLRCSSQSGHNTVSWYQQALGQGPQFIFQYYREEENGRGNFPPRFSGLQFPNYSSELNVNALELDDSALYLCASSLKLAGDFGEQFFGPGTRLTVL.

The chain recombines TRBV29-1 with TRBJ2-7, with 9 positions matching TRBD1. Trimming at V came to 6 bases and at J to 5 bases, leaving 8 bases not matched to a gene. Germline V gene sequence: CDR1 SQVTM, CDR2 ANQGSEA. CDR3 size: 13 residues. This CDR3 is CSVRDRVQDEQYF. The CDR3 DNA reads as TGCAGCGTCCGGGACAGGGTTCAGGACGAGCAGTACTTC.

This clone was picked up one time. The chain links TRBV2 to TRBJ2-6, with no clear D. Trimming removed 2 bases from V and 0 bases from J, with 11 bases in between. Germline V gene lookup returns CDR1 SNHLY and CDR2 FYNNEI. The CDR3 spans 17 residues. The CDR3 is CASSETINTSGANVLTF. DNA of the CDR3: TGTGCCAGCAGTGAAACCATTAACACCTCTGGGGCCAACGTCCTGACTTTC.

This chain uses TRBV29-1 with TRBJ2-5; D remains unclear. The CDR3 contains 12 residues. The germline gives CDR1 SQVTM, CDR2 ANQGSEA. The germline V and J ends were trimmed by 2 bases and 3 bases, with 7 bases remaining between them. CDR3 sequence reads: CSVEKLEETQYF. The CDR3 DNA follows: TGCAGCGTTGAAAAGTTAGAAGAGACCCAGTACTTC.

The V and J genes are TRBV3-1 (or the pseudogene TRBV3-2) and TRBJ2-5, with 8 positions matching TRBD2. This CDR3 comprises 16 residues. Looked up from germline, CDR1 is LGHDT and CDR2 is YNNKEL (reference sequence). V trimming: 1 base; J trimming: 2 bases; junction bases outside the gene matches: 6. The CDR3 protein is CASSQAALAAQETQYF. The CDR3 nucleotides read TGTGCCAGCAGCCAAGCCGCACTAGCGGCGCAAGAGACCCAGTACTTC.

The rearrangement links TRBV5-1 to TRBJ1-1; TRBD1 matches at 8 bases. The V segment lost 5 bases and the J segment 5 bases; nucleotides outside the gene matches: 17. Germline CDR1 reads SGHRS; CDR2 reads YFSETQ. The CDR3 consists of 17 residues. The CDR3: CASRSSLAGGAVTEAFF. The DNA of the CDR3 is TGCGCCAGCAGATCTTCGTTGGCAGGGGGCGCGGTGACTGAAGCTTTCTTT. Full variable domain (missing parts from reference TRBV5-1 and TRBJ1-1): KAGVTQTPRYLIKTRGQQVTLSCSPISGHRSVSWYQQTPGQGLQFLFEYFSETQRNKGNFPGRFSGRQFSNSRSEMNVSTLELGDSALYLCASRSSLAGGAVTEAFFGQGTRLTVV.

The chain combines TRBV6-5 with TRBJ1-1, with unresolved D. Between the trimmed V and J ends, which lost 7 bases and 1 base, there was a span of 10 bases. Per germline, CDR1 MNHEY and CDR2 SVGAGI. The CDR3 sequence is 13 residues long. The CDR3 sequence: CASIASENTEAFF. The CDR3 region has the DNA TGTGCCAGCATAGCCTCGGAGAACACTGAAGCTTTCTTT.

The rearrangement links TRBV18 to TRBJ1-1; 9 bases agree with TRBD1. Germline V gene data show CDR1 as KGHSH and CDR2 as LQKENI. The V gene end was trimmed by 0 bases and the J gene end by 14 bases; junction bases not matched to a gene: 13. This CDR3 contains 15 residues. CDR3 sequence reads: CASSPPGGTGICCFF. CDR3 DNA sequence: TGTGCCAGCTCACCACCGGGCGGGACAGGGATATGTTGCTTCTTT.

The genes are TRBV5-4 and TRBJ1-4, with 7 positions matching TRBD1. CDR1 is SGHNT, CDR2 YYREEE, per germline (reference sequence). CDR3 size: 15 residues. Trimming removed 4 bases from V and 0 bases from J; junction bases left unmatched: 3. The CDR3 bases are TGTGCCAGCAGCAACGACAGGGCAACTAATGAAAAACTGTTTTTT. Residues: CASSNDRATNEKLFF.

This chain links TRBV4-2 with TRBJ1-3; TRBD1 aligns across 9 bases. Germline CDR1 and CDR2: LGHNA and YNFKEQ. The CDR3 is made up of 16 amino acids. V shed 4 bases and J 1 base; nucleotides not matched to a gene: 5. This CDR3 reads CASSRDRAVSGNTIYF. The CDR3 region has the DNA TGTGCCAGCAGCCGGGACAGGGCAGTGTCTGGAAACACCATATATTTT.

V is TRBV5-6 and J is TRBJ2-1, with 9 nucleotides matching TRBD2. V was clipped by 1 base and J by 7 bases; unmatched bases: 6. Germline V lookup: CDR1 SGHDT, CDR2 YYEEEE. The CDR3 sequence is 15 residues long. This chain's CDR3 is CASSLLASGMNEQFF. For the CDR3, the DNA is TGTGCCAGCAGCTTGCTTGCTAGCGGGATGAATGAGCAGTTCTTC. Full variable domain (outside the CDR3, taken from reference TRBV5-6 and TRBJ2-1): DAGVTQSPTHLIKTRGQQVTLRCSPKSGHDTVSWYQQALGQGPQFIFQYYEEEERQRGNFPDRFSGHQFPNYSSELNVNALLLGDSALYLCASSLLASGMNEQFFGPGTRLTVL.

The chain recombines TRBV6-2 or TRBV6-3 with TRBJ1-5; the D gene is possibly TRBD1 (5 bases). Trimming shortened V by 2 bases and J by 9 bases, and 14 bases separated the two germline ends. Germline V gene sequence: CDR1 MNHEY, CDR2 SVGEGT. The CDR3 covers 14 residues. In DNA form, the CDR3 reads TGTGCCAGCAGTTACGGGGGGACTGGTTGGCCCCAGCATTTT. Translated: CASSYGGTGWPQHF.

This clone was counted only a few times. The chain carries TRBV7-9 and TRBJ1-6, with D hard to call. The germline V gene encodes CDR1 SEHNR and CDR2 FQNEAQ (reference sequence). The CDR3 sequence is 12 residues long. Between the trimmed V and J ends, which lost 3 bases and 8 bases, there was a span of 5 bases. The CDR3 sequence: CASSFSDSPLHF. CDR3 DNA sequence: TGTGCCAGCAGCTTTTCCGATTCACCCCTCCACTTT.

The chain has TRBV19 and TRBJ2-7, with 8 nucleotides matching TRBD1. In germline, CDR1 is LNHDA, CDR2 SQIVND (reference sequence). The trim removed 3 bases at V and 3 bases at J, leaving 13 bases unmatched. The CDR3 has 17 amino acids. The CDR3 DNA follows: TGTGCCAGTAGTATTACGCGTTTCGGACAGGGAGGCTACGAGCAGTACTTC. Its protein is CASSITRFGQGGYEQYF.

The chain combines TRBV7-9 with TRBJ1-1; 9 bases are a match to TRBD1. The V gene's germline CDR1 is SEHNR and CDR2 FQNEAQ (reference sequence). The ends lost 5 bases at V and 0 bases at J; junction bases unmatched: 10. This CDR3 is 17 amino acids long. The CDR3 nucleotides read TGTGCCAGCAGCCCGATGGACAGGGGCCTTATGAACACTGAAGCTTTCTTT. This translates into CASSPMDRGLMNTEAFF.

CDR3 loop: CASSLGLTDTQYF. CDR3 DNA sequence: TGTGCCAGCAGCTTAGGCCTAACAGATACGCAGTATTTT. This chain links TRBV13 with TRBJ2-3, with D hard to call. Trimming left V 0 bases short and J 3 bases short, with 4 bases between. Germline V CDR1 and CDR2: PRHDT, FYEKMQ (reference sequence). This CDR3 has 13 residues. Combining the CDR3 with reference TRBV13 and TRBJ2-3 gives the whole variable domain AAGVIQSPRHLIKEKRETATLKCYPIPRHDTVYWYQQGPGQDPQFLISFYEKMQSDKGSIPDRFSAQQFSDYHSELNMSSLELGDSALYFCASSLGLTDTQYFGPGTRLTVL.

The chain is built from TRBV5-4 and TRBJ2-2, with D possibly TRBD2 on 6 matching bases. The CDR3 runs to 17 residues. V lost 4 bases, J lost 6 bases, and 22 bases lay in between. Germline V gene lookup returns CDR1 SGHNT and CDR2 YYREEE (reference sequence). DNA of the CDR3: TGTGCCAGCAGCCAGGACCCCGGGACTCAGGCGTCCGGGGAGCTGTTTTTT. Protein product: CASSQDPGTQASGELFF. Full variable domain (missing parts from reference TRBV5-4 and TRBJ2-2): ETGVTQSPTHLIKTRGQQVTLRCSSQSGHNTVSWYQQALGQGPQFIFQYYREEENGRGNFPPRFSGLQFPNYSSELNVNALELDDSALYLCASSQDPGTQASGELFFGEGSRLTVL.

This clone was seen a single time. The genes are TRBV30 and TRBJ1-4; 9 bases are shared with TRBD1. Germline V gene sequence: CDR1 GTSNPN, CDR2 SVGIG (reference sequence). The CDR3 is made up of 13 amino acids. The ends lost 1 base at V and 10 bases at J; junction bases unmatched: 4. The CDR3 loop reads CAWSARQGGKLFF. CDR3 nucleotides: TGTGCCTGGAGTGCGCGACAGGGGGGAAAACTGTTTTTT.

The genes are TRBV5-6 and TRBJ1-2; 10 bases match TRBD1. J gave up 12 bases and V 2 bases, and 4 bases lay outside the gene matches. Germline V CDR1 and CDR2: SGHDT, YYEEEE. The CDR3 length is 12 residues. This CDR3 is CASSFGTGEDTF. CDR3 coding DNA: TGTGCCAGCAGCTTCGGGACAGGGGAGGACACCTTC.

This chain connects TRBV5-1 to TRBJ1-6; weak D call: TRBD1 (6 bases). The CDR3 is 18 residues long. V lost 0 bases and J 5 bases, leaving 18 bases between the germline ends. Per germline, CDR1 SGHRS and CDR2 YFSETQ. CDR3 coding DNA: TGCGCCAGCAGCTTGGGTCAGGGGAACCCCAGGCATAATTCACCCCTCCACTTT. Its translation is CASSLGQGNPRHNSPLHF. Complete variable domain (other parts from reference TRBV5-1 and TRBJ1-6): KAGVTQTPRYLIKTRGQQVTLSCSPISGHRSVSWYQQTPGQGLQFLFEYFSETQRNKGNFPGRFSGRQFSNSRSEMNVSTLELGDSALYLCASSLGQGNPRHNSPLHFGNGTRLTVT.

The rearrangement joins TRBV6-5 to TRBJ1-5; D not certain. Looked up from germline, CDR1 is MNHEY and CDR2 is SVGAGI. With 5 bases removed from V and 6 bases from J, the gap between germline ends came to 11 bases. The length of the CDR3 is 13 residues. The CDR3 nucleotides read TGTGCCAGCAGTCCCAGTGGAGTTCAGCCCCAGCATTTT. It is translated as CASSPSGVQPQHF.

In this sample, this clone turned up once. The rearrangement joins TRBV5-1 to TRBJ2-4; D unclear. The CDR3 loop spans 13 amino acids. Per the germline V gene, CDR1 is SGHRS and CDR2 is YFSETQ. Trimming took 0 bases from V and 5 from J, leaving 6 bases between them. The CDR3 loop reads CASSLVSENIQYF. CDR3 DNA: TGCGCCAGCAGCTTGGTTTCAGAAAACATTCAGTACTTC.

The V and J genes are TRBV5-5 and TRBJ1-1, with 9 bases aligning to TRBD1. The ends lost 5 bases at V and 5 bases at J; junction bases unmatched: 7. This CDR3 has 14 residues. CDR1 is SGHKS and CDR2 is YYEKEE in the germline V gene (reference sequence). CDR3 sequence (DNA): TGTGCCAGCAGTCGACAGGGGGTTAGGACTGAAGCTTTCTTT. This encodes CASSRQGVRTEAFF.

The V call is TRBV29-1, the J call TRBJ1-1; no reliable D call. From germline, CDR1 is SQVTM and CDR2 ANQGSEA. V lost 4 bases and J 0 bases, leaving 6 bases between the germline ends. The CDR3 is 12 residues long. The CDR3 DNA follows: TGCAGCGTTGGAGGGATGAACACTGAAGCTTTCTTT. Translating gives CSVGGMNTEAFF.

V and J are TRBV27 and TRBJ2-5, with 14 bases fitting TRBD2. Germline values: CDR1 MNHEY, CDR2 SMNVEV (reference sequence). The CDR3 runs 17 residues. V was pared by 1 base and J by 5 bases, with 6 bases of the junction left unmatched. CDR3 coding DNA: TGTGCCAGCAGTTTATGGAGACTAGCGGGAGGGTATGAGACCCAGTACTTC. It codes for CASSLWRLAGGYETQYF.

This chain joins TRBV7-3 and TRBJ2-3; D perhaps matches TRBD1 (5 bases). The CDR3 covers 14 residues. CDR1 and CDR2 (germline): SGHTA, FQGTGA. V was pared by 2 bases and J by 5 bases, with 11 bases between. CDR3 in DNA: TGTGCCAGCAGCTTAGCAGGGTTCGGAGATACGCAGTATTTT. It specifies CASSLAGFGDTQYF.

The genes are TRBV5-4 and TRBJ1-2, with no clear D. Germline V lookup: CDR1 SGHNT, CDR2 YYREEE (reference sequence). This CDR3 is built from 15 residues. The V gene lost 3 bases and the J gene lost 3 bases, with 15 bases spanning the gap. CDR3 region: CASSSVATTYYGYTF. The CDR3 nucleotides are TGTGCCAGCAGCTCCGTTGCTACTACTTACTATGGCTACACCTTC.